This record concerns one T cell receptor (beta chain) sequence. This record belongs to a study of blood T cell repertoires in COVID-19. Germline CDR1 SGHVS, CDR2 FNYEAQ. The CDR3 has 16 amino acids. V lost 3 bases, J lost 2 bases, and 14 bases lay in between. Under the authors' procedure: From reference gene primer amplification, estimates of nucleated cell counts were derived. Clones were read by immunoSEQ multiplex PCR, and TCRdb kept only the in-frame ones, dropping some. V and J calls and clone size are given by that table; D and trimming were obtained from the DNA. The sample yields about 160,000 clones, roughly nine tenths seen once.

The sequence came from a woman aged 55-69 years with active or convalescent COVID-19. Sequencing was carried out using peripheral blood. The chain couples TRBV7-6 to TRBJ2-1; weak D call: TRBD1 (6 bases). CDR3 nucleotides: TGTGCCAGCAGCTTGAAGGGACACAGGGCCTACAATGAGCAGTTCTTC. Translating it yields CASSLKGHRAYNEQFF.